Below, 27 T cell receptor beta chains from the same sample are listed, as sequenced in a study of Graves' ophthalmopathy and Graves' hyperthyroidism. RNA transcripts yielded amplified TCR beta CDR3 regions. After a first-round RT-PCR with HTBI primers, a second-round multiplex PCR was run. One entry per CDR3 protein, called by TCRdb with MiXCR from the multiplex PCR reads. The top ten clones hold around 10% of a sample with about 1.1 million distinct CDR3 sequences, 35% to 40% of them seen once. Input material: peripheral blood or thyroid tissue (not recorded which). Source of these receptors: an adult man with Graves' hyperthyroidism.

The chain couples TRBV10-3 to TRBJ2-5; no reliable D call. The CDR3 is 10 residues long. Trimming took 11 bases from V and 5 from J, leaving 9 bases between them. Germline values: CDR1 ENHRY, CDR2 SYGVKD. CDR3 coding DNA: TGTGCCCCAGGACGGGAGACCCAGTACTTC. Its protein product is CAPGRETQYF.

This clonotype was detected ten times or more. The CDR3 spells CASSEALLGEAFF. In DNA, the CDR3 is TGTGCCAGCAGTGAAGCGCTTCTGGGGGAAGCTTTCTTT. The gene calls are TRBV2 and TRBJ1-1; D uncertain. This CDR3 comprises 13 residues. The V end was cut by 0 bases, the J end by 8 bases, with 10 bases between. Germline lookup yields CDR1 SNHLY and CDR2 FYNNEI.

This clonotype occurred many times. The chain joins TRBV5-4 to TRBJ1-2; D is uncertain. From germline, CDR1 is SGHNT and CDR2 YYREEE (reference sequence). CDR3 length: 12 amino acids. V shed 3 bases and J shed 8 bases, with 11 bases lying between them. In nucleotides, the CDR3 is TGTGCCAGCAGCTCCGACCGGAAGGGCTACACCTTC. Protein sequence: CASSSDRKGYTF.

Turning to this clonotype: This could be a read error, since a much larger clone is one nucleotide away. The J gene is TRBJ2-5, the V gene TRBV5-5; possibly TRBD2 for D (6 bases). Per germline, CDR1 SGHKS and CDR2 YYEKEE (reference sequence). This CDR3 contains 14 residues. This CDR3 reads CASSAIGGSYEQHF. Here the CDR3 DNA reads TGTGCCAGCAGCGCCATTGGGGGGTCCTACGAGCAGCACTTC.

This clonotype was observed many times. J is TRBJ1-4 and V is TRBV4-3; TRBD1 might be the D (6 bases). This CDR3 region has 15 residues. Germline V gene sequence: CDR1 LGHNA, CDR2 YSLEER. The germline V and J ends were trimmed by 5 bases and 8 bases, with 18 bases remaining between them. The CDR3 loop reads CASSLMGQGGEKLFF. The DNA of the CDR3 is TGCGCCAGCAGCTTGATGGGACAAGGAGGGGAAAAACTGTTTTTT.

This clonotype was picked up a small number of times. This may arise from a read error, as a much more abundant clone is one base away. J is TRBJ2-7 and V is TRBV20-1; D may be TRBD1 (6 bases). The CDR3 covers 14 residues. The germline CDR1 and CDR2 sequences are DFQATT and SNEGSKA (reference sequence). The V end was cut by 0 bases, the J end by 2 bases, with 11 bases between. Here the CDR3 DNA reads TGCAGTGCTAGAGATCAGGGGAACGCCTACGAGCAGTACTTC. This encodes CSARDQGNAYEQYF.

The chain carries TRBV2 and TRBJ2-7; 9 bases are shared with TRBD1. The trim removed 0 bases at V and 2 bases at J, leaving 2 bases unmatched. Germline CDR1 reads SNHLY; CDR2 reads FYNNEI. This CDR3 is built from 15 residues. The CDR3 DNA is TGTGCCAGCAGTGAAGCGGGGGACAGGGCCTACGAGCAGTACTTC. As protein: CASSEAGDRAYEQYF.

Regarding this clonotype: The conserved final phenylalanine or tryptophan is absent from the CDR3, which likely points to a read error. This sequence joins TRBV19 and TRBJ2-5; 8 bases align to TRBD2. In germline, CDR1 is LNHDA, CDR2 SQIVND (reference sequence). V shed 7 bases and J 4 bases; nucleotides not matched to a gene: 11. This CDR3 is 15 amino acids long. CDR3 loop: CASTDSGGPGETQYL. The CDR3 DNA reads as TGTGCCAGTACCGACTCGGGAGGGCCGGGAGAGACCCAGTACCTC.

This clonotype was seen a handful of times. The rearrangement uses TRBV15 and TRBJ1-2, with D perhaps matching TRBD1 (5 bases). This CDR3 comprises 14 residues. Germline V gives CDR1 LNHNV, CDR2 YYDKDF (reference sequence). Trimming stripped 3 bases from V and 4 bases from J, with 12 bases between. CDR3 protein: CATSSDRDLYGYTF. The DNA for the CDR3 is TGTGCCACCAGCAGCGACCGGGACCTCTATGGCTACACCTTC.

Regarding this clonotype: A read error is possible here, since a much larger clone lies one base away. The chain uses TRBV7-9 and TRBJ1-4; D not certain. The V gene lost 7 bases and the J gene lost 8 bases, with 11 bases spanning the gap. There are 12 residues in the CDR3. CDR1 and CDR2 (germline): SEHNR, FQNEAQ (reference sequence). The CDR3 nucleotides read TGTGCCAGCATAGATATGAGGGAAAAACTGTTTTTT. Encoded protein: CASIDMREKLFF.

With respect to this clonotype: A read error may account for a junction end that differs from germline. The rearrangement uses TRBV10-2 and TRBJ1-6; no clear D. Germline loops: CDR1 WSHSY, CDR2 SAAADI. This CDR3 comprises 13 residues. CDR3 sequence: CASSLARGGPLHF. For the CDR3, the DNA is TGTGCCAGCAGTTTAGCGCGGGGTGGACCCCTCCACTTT.

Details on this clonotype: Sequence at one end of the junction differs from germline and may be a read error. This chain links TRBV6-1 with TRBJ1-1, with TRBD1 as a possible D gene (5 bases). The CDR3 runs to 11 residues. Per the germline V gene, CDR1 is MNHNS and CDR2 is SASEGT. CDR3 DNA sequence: TGTGCCAGCAGCGACTTGACAGTCCGGATCTTT. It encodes CASSDLTVRIF.

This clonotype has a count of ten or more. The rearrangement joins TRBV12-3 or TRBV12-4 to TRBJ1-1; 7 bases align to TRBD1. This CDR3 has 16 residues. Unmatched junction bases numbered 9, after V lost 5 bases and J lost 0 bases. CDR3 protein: CASSPLGQFMNTEAFF. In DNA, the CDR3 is TGTGCCAGCAGTCCACTGGGACAGTTCATGAACACTGAAGCTTTCTTT.

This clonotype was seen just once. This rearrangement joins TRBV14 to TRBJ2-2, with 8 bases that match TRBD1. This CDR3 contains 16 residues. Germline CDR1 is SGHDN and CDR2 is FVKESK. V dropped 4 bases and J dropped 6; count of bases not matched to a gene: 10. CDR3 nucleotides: TGTGCCAGCAGCCTTTCATTGACAGGGGCAGCCGGGGAGCTGTTTTTT. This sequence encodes CASSLSLTGAAGELFF.

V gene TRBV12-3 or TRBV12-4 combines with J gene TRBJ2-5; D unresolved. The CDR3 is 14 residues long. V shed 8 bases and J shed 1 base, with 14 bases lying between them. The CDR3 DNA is TGTGCCAGCTCACCACCGTCCATCCAAGAGACCCAGTACTTC. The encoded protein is CASSPPSIQETQYF.

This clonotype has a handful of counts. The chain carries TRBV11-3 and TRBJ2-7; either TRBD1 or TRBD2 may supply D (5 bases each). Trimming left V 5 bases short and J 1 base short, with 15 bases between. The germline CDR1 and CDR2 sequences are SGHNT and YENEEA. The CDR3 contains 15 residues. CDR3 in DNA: TGTGCCAGCAGCCCAGGCTGGGGACGGTCCTACGAGCAGTACTTC. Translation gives CASSPGWGRSYEQYF.

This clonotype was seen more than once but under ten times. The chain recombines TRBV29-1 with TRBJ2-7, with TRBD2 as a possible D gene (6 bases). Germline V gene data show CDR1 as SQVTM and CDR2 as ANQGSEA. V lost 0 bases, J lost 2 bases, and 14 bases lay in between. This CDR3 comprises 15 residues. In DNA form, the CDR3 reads TGCAGCGTTGAAGACGTGGGAGGCTCTCCCTACGAGCAGTACTTC. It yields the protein CSVEDVGGSPYEQYF.

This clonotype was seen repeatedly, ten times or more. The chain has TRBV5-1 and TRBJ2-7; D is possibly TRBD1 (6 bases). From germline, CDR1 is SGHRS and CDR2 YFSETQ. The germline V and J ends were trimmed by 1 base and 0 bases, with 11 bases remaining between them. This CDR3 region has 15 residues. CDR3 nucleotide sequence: TGCGCCAGCAGCTTGCGAGGACAGAGCTCCTACGAGCAGTACTTC. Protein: CASSLRGQSSYEQYF.

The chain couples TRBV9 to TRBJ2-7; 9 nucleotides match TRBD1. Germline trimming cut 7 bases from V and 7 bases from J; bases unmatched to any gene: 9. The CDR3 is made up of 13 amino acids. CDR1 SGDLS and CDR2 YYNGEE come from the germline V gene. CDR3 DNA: TGTGCCAGCGGAGGGGGACAGGGCGGAGAGCAGTACTTC. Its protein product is CASGGGQGGEQYF.

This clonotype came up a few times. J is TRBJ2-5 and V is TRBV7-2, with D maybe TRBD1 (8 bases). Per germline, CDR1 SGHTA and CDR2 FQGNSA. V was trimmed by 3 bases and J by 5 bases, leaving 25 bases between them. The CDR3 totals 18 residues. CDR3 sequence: CASSFGQGAEMRGETQYF. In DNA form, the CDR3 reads TGTGCCAGCAGCTTCGGGCAGGGGGCTGAGATGCGGGGGGAGACCCAGTACTTC. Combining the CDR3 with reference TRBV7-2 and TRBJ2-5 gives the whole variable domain GAGVSQSPSNKVTEKGKDVELRCDPISGHTALYWYRQSLGQGLEFLIYFQGNSAPDKSGLPSDRFSAERTGGSVSTLTIQRTQQEDSAVYLCASSFGQGAEMRGETQYFGPGTRLLVL.

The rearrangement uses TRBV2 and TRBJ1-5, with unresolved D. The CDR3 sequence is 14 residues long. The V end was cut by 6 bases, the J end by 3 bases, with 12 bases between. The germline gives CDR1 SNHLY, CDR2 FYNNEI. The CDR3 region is CASSVGSFNQPQHF. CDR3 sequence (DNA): TGTGCCAGCAGCGTAGGGAGTTTCAATCAGCCCCAGCATTTT.

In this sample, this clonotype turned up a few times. The CDR3 sequence: CASSYFSQGAEAFF. The CDR3 DNA is TGTGCCAGCAGTTACTTTTCCCAGGGGGCTGAAGCTTTCTTT. The J gene is TRBJ1-1, the V gene TRBV6-5; 7 nucleotides align to TRBD1. The CDR3 contains 14 residues. V trimming: 1 base; J trimming: 6 bases; junction bases outside the gene matches: 5. Per the germline V gene, CDR1 is MNHEY and CDR2 is SVGAGI.

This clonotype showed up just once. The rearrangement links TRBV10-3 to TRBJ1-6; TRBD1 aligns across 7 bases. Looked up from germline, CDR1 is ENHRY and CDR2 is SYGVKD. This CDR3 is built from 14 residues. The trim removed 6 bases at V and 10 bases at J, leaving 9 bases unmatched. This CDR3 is CAIRTPRGRSPLHF. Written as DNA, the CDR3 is TGTGCCATCAGAACGCCCAGGGGGAGGTCACCCCTCCACTTT.

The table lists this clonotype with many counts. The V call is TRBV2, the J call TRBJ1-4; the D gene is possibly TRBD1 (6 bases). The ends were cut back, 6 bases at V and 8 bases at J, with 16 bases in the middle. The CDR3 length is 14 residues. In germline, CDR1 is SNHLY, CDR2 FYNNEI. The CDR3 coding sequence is TGTGCCAGCAGCCCACAGGGTGTGGCGGAAAAACTGTTTTTT. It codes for CASSPQGVAEKLFF.

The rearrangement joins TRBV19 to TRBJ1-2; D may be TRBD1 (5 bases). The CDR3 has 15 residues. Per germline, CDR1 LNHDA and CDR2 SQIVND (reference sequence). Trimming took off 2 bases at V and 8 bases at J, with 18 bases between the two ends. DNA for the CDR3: TGTGCCAGTAGTATACTGGACGGGACTCGGGGGGGCTACACCTTC. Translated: CASSILDGTRGGYTF.

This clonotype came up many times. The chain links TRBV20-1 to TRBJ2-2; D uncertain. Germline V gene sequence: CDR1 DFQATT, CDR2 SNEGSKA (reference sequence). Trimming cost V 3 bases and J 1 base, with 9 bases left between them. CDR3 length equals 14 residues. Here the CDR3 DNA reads TGCAGTGCTAGGGTCGCCGGGAACACCGGGGAGCTGTTTTTT. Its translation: CSARVAGNTGELFF.

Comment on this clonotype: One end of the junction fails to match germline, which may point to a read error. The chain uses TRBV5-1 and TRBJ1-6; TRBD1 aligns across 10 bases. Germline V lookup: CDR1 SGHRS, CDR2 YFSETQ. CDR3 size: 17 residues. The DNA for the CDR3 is TGTGCCAGCAGCTTGACAGGGGGCAAAGGGCATAATTCACCCCTCCACTTT. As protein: CASSLTGGKGHNSPLHF. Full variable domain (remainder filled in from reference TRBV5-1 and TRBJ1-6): KAGVTQTPRYLIKTRGQQVTLSCSPISGHRSVSWYQQTPGQGLQFLFEYFSETQRNKGNFPGRFSGRQFSNSRSEMNVSTLELGDSALYLCASSLTGGKGHNSPLHFGNGTRLTVT.